A selection of T cell receptor beta chains follows, all from one sample in a study of shared clonotypes between healthy human individuals. The method was immunoSEQ multiplex PCR; TCRdb's version includes in-frame clones alone and lacks a portion of them. In the table there are roughly 200,000 clones, approximately 60% of which are singletons. Specimen: memory CD4+ T cells sorted from blood. Receptors were obtained from a man aged 30 to 45 in good health. CDR3s include the opening cysteine and the closing phenylalanine or tryptophan. D genes are given only for firm matches. Size is omitted from some rows. Given values are once, few, many or a class for expanded clones.

TRBJ1-1 | . | . | TRBV5-1 | TGCGCCAGCAGCTTGACAGGGCTCACTGAAGCTTTCTTT | CASSLTGLTEAFF
TRBJ2-1 | TRBD2 | . | TRBV27 | TGTGCCAGCAGAACCGGGACTAGCGCGGCCCGTGGGCAGTTCTTC | CASRTGTSAARGQFF
TRBJ1-4 | . | . | TRBV2 | TGTGCCAGCCTGGGAGGGGTCCGCGAAAAACTGTTTTTT | CASLGGVREKLFF
TRBJ2-5 | . | . | TRBV6-5 | TGTGCCAGCAGAGTGGGGATGGGGCGGCAAGAGACCCAGTACTTC | CASRVGMGRQETQYF
TRBJ2-3 | . | . | TRBV5-1 | TGCGCCAGCAGCCGGAGTGCAGGGGCCACAGATACGCAGTATTTT | CASSRSAGATDTQYF
TRBJ2-6 | . | . | TRBV7-9 | TGTGCCAGCAGCCGCACCTCCTCTGGGGCCAACGTCCTGACTTTC | CASSRTSSGANVLTF
TRBJ2-1 | . | . | TRBV9 | TGTGCCAGCAGCGTAGACCCGACCGAACTTTGGGCAAACTCCTACAATGAGCAGTTCTTC | CASSVDPTELWANSYNEQFF
TRBJ1-1 | . | many | TRBV27 | TGTGCCAGCAGTCGAAACAGATACAACACTGAAGCTTTCTTT | CASSRNRYNTEAFF
TRBJ1-4 | . | . | TRBV10-3 | TGTGCCATCAGCGACGGGAATAATGAAAAACTGTTTTTT | CAISDGNNEKLFF
TRBJ2-2 | TRBD2 | . | TRBV5-3 | TGTGCCAGAAGCCCGCAATGGGTAGCGGGAGGACCCGGGGAGCTGTTTTTT | CARSPQWVAGGPGELFF
TRBJ1-4 | . | once | TRBV9 | TGTGCCAGCAGCGTGACGGGGGCGGCAACTAATGAAAAACTGTTTTTT | CASSVTGAATNEKLFF
TRBJ2-3 | TRBD2 | . | TRBV2 | TGTGCCAGCAGGGCTAGCGGCACCAGCACAGATACGCAGTATTTT | CASRASGTSTDTQYF
TRBJ2-5 | TRBD2 | . | TRBV30 | TGTGCCTGGAGTACCAGCGGGAGTCTCCGGATGATAGAGACCCAGTACTTC | CAWSTSGSLRMIETQYF
TRBJ2-3 | . | . | TRBV2 | TGTGCCAGCAGTGAAGGTTGGGAAGCGGCAGATACGCAGTATTTT | CASSEGWEAADTQYF
TRBJ2-6 | TRBD1 | . | TRBV6-4 | TGTGCCAGCAGACGTTTCCCCCGGGGACAGGCGAGCTCTGGGGCCAACGTCCTGACTTTC | CASRRFPRGQASSGANVLTF
TRBJ2-2 | . | . | TRBV4-3 | TGCGCCAGCAGCCTCCTAGGAGCGGGCGGGGAGCTGTTTTTT | CASSLLGAGGELFF
TRBJ2-6 | . | . | TRBV4-3 | TGCGCCAGCAGCCAAGGAAGATCAAGGACCTCTGGGGCCAACGTCCTGACTTTC | CASSQGRSRTSGANVLTF
TRBJ2-1 | . | . | TRBV28 | TGTGCCAGCAGTCCACAGACCCGTGAGCAGTTCTTC | CASSPQTREQFF
TRBJ2-7 | . | . | TRBV9 | TGTGCCAGCAGTAGGGGGACACACTCCTACGAGCAGTACTTC | CASSRGTHSYEQYF
TRBJ2-7 | TRBD1 | . | TRBV19 | TGTGCCAGTAGTAAGGACAGGGTCTACGAGCAGTACTTC | CASSKDRVYEQYF
TRBJ1-4 | . | . | TRBV5-1 | TGCGCCAGGTTGAGGCTTTTTGAAAAACTGTTTTTT | CARLRLFEKLFF